One sample yielded the 18 T cell receptor beta chains listed below, sequenced in a study of blood T cell repertoires in COVID-19. Sequenced by immunoSEQ multiplex PCR; TCRdb stores in-frame clones only, minus some. The sample records 250,000 to 350,000 clones, around 89% being singletons. The sequenced sample was peripheral blood. All receptors derive from a woman aged 45-65 years with COVID-19, enrolled during active disease.

The V and J genes are TRBV20-1 and TRBJ1-5; no firm D call. Looked up from germline, CDR1 is DFQATT and CDR2 is SNEGSKA (reference sequence). The CDR3 is made up of 16 amino acids. V was trimmed by 3 bases and J by 4 bases, leaving 19 bases between them. CDR3 sequence: CSASLIRGSINQPQHF. In DNA, the CDR3 is TGCAGTGCTAGTTTGATTCGGGGTTCGATTAATCAGCCCCAGCATTTT.

V is TRBV6-2 or TRBV6-3 and J is TRBJ2-1; 8 bases fit TRBD2. The CDR3 loop spans 16 amino acids. The V gene end was trimmed by 2 bases and the J gene end by 6 bases; junction bases not matched to a gene: 9. Germline CDR1 is MNHEY and CDR2 is SVGEGT. Here the CDR3 reads CASSYGEREMSNEQFF. The CDR3 DNA follows: TGTGCCAGCAGTTACGGAGAGCGGGAGATGAGCAATGAGCAGTTCTTC.

V and J are TRBV11-2 and TRBJ1-1, with D perhaps TRBD1 (6 bases). Looked up from germline, CDR1 is SGHAT and CDR2 is FQNNGV. V was shortened by 2 bases and J by 1 base, with 8 bases between the two germline ends. The CDR3 has 14 amino acids. CDR3 nucleotides: TGTGCCAGCAGCTTAATACAGGGGAACACTGAAGCTTTCTTT. Residues: CASSLIQGNTEAFF.

The CDR3 DNA is TGTGCCAGCAGCCGAGGGCTATCTAGCTTACAAGAGACCCAGTACTTC. It codes for CASSRGLSSLQETQYF. J is TRBJ2-5 and V is TRBV3-1 (or the pseudogene TRBV3-2), with a tentative D call TRBD2 (5 bases). CDR3 length: 16 residues. V lost 4 bases to trimming and J lost 2 bases, with 17 bases between them. CDR1 and CDR2 from the germline V gene are LGHDT and YNNKEL (reference sequence).

The J gene is TRBJ1-1, the V gene TRBV5-5; weak D call: TRBD1 (5 bases). V shed 4 bases and J shed 0 bases, with 7 bases lying between them. CDR1 and CDR2 from the germline V gene are SGHKS and YYEKEE (reference sequence). CDR3 length equals 13 residues. CDR3 bases: TGTGCCAGCAGCCGACAGTTGAACACTGAAGCTTTCTTT. This encodes CASSRQLNTEAFF.

V is TRBV4-1 and J is TRBJ2-7, with D possibly being TRBD2 (5 bases). Per the germline V gene, CDR1 is MGHRA and CDR2 is YSYEKL. Trimming removed 1 base at V and 0 bases at J, with 10 bases between. This CDR3 is 15 amino acids long. The CDR3 spells CASSQAEASSYEQYF. DNA for the CDR3: TGCGCCAGCAGCCAAGCGGAGGCCAGCTCCTACGAGCAGTACTTC.

The CDR3, as DNA: TGTGCCAGCAGCCCATGGGCCTTCTCTGGGGCCAACGTCCTGACTTTC. This encodes CASSPWAFSGANVLTF. The J gene is TRBJ2-6, the V gene TRBV7-9, with D unclear. Germline CDR1 is SEHNR and CDR2 is FQNEAQ (reference sequence). Trimming left V 5 bases short and J 0 bases short, with 11 bases between. The CDR3 length is 16 residues. Full variable domain (rest looked up from reference TRBV7-9 and TRBJ2-6): DTGVSQNPRHKITKRGQNVTFRCDPISEHNRLYWYRQTLGQGPEFLTYFQNEAQLEKSRLLSDRFSAERPKGSFSTLEIQRTEQGDSAMYLCASSPWAFSGANVLTFGAGSRLTVL.

The chain joins TRBV19 to TRBJ1-5; 7 bases fit TRBD1. The J segment lost 4 bases and the V segment lost 5 bases, leaving 5 bases of the junction unmatched. The CDR3 is 14 amino acids. Germline V gene lookup returns CDR1 LNHDA and CDR2 SQIVND (reference sequence). CDR3 region: CASSWDSLNQPQHF. DNA of the CDR3: TGTGCCAGTAGTTGGGACAGCTTAAATCAGCCCCAGCATTTT.

The rearrangement links TRBV30 to TRBJ2-2; 8 nucleotides align to TRBD1. Trimming at V came to 1 base and at J to 3 bases, leaving 1 base not matched to a gene. The CDR3 contains 14 residues. The germline gives CDR1 GTSNPN, CDR2 SVGIG (reference sequence). The CDR3 bases are TGTGCCTGGAGTGGGACAGGGTACACCGGGGAGCTGTTTTTT. Translation gives CAWSGTGYTGELFF.

The chain couples TRBV19 to TRBJ1-1, with D possibly matching TRBD1 (6 bases). The CDR3 loop spans 14 amino acids. The V gene lost 5 bases and the J gene lost 1 base, with 11 bases spanning the gap. The germline gives CDR1 LNHDA, CDR2 SQIVND (reference sequence). This CDR3 is CASSARTANTEAFF. The CDR3 coding sequence is TGTGCCAGTAGTGCGAGGACAGCGAACACTGAAGCTTTCTTT.

The chain carries TRBV5-4 and TRBJ2-3, with 8 bases aligning to TRBD1. Per germline, CDR1 SGHNT and CDR2 YYREEE (reference sequence). The CDR3 covers 14 residues. Germline trimming cut 4 bases from V and 5 bases from J; bases unmatched to any gene: 6. In DNA form, the CDR3 reads TGTGCCAGCAGCAACGGACAGGGAAGAGATACGCAGTATTTT. As protein: CASSNGQGRDTQYF.

The chain has TRBV5-5 and TRBJ2-1, with TRBD1 identical over 10 bases. This CDR3 comprises 15 residues. The germline CDR1 and CDR2 sequences are SGHKS and YYEKEE (reference sequence). Trimming at V came to 4 bases and at J to 4 bases, leaving 5 bases not matched to a gene. In DNA form, the CDR3 reads TGTGCCAGCAGCAATGACAGGGGGCCGTACAATGAGCAGTTCTTC. Its translation is CASSNDRGPYNEQFF.

The CDR3 reads CASSRWQIRSREQYF. DNA of the CDR3: TGTGCCAGCAGCCGATGGCAGATTAGGAGTCGCGAGCAGTACTTC. V gene TRBV5-6 combines with J gene TRBJ2-7; D unresolved. The CDR3 spans 15 residues. Trimming shortened V by 4 bases and J by 6 bases, and 20 bases separated the two germline ends. CDR1 and CDR2 (germline): SGHDT, YYEEEE.

Turning to this clone: This sample includes further DNA sequences coding for the same CDR3. The chain couples TRBV30 to TRBJ2-7; D not certain. The germline gives CDR1 GTSNPN, CDR2 SVGIG (reference sequence). This CDR3 contains 11 residues. V lost 0 bases, J lost 4 bases, and 4 bases lay in between. CDR3 amino acids: CAWSVLYEQYF. DNA of the CDR3: TGTGCCTGGAGTGTTCTATACGAGCAGTACTTC. Full variable domain (remainder filled in from reference TRBV30 and TRBJ2-7): SQTIHQWPATLVQPVGSPLSLECTVEGTSNPNLYWYRQAAGRGLQLLFYSVGIGQISSEVPQNLSASRPQDRQFILSSKKLLLSDSGFYLCAWSVLYEQYFGPGTRLTVT.

J is TRBJ2-7 and V is TRBV20-1; TRBD1 matches at 8 bases. V lost 3 bases to trimming and J lost 2 bases; unmatched junction nucleotides: 3. Per the germline V gene, CDR1 is DFQATT and CDR2 is SNEGSKA (reference sequence). CDR3 size: 13 residues. The DNA for the CDR3 is TGCAGTGCTAGTGGACAGGGTCCCTACGAGCAGTACTTC. Encoded protein: CSASGQGPYEQYF.

This chain links TRBV13 with TRBJ2-7; tentative D call: TRBD1 (6 bases). Trimming stripped 5 bases from V and 3 bases from J, with 17 bases between. The CDR3 consists of 15 residues. CDR1 is PRHDT, CDR2 FYEKMQ, per germline (reference sequence). The CDR3 here is CASSPSNRADYEQYF. Written as DNA, the CDR3 is TGTGCCAGCAGCCCTAGCAACAGGGCGGACTACGAGCAGTACTTC.

V gene TRBV27 combines with J gene TRBJ2-5; 7 bases map to TRBD1. V lost 4 bases to trimming and J lost 1 base; unmatched junction nucleotides: 3. CDR3 size: 14 residues. Germline CDR1 reads MNHEY; CDR2 reads SMNVEV (reference sequence). CDR3 in amino acids: CASSSGTAQETQYF. The CDR3 region has the DNA TGTGCCAGCAGTTCCGGGACAGCCCAAGAGACCCAGTACTTC.

The DNA for the CDR3 is TGCGCCAGCAGCCGCAAAGGGACAGGGTCTAGTGACTATGGCTACACCTTC. This codes for CASSRKGTGSSDYGYTF. This sequence joins TRBV5-1 and TRBJ1-2, with 9 bases aligning to TRBD1. The ends lost 4 bases at V and 3 bases at J; junction bases unmatched: 13. The length of the CDR3 is 17 residues. In germline, CDR1 is SGHRS, CDR2 YFSETQ.